A selection of T cell receptor beta chains follows, all from one sample in a study of Tregs in tolerant kidney transplant recipients. The method was immunoSEQ multiplex PCR; TCRdb's version includes in-frame clones alone and lacks a portion of them. The sample holds roughly 250,000 clones, about 80% seen once. Sequencing was performed on CD4+ T cells from blood. These receptors were taken from a human donor in good health. CDR3s include the opening cysteine and the closing phenylalanine or tryptophan. The D gene is left open where the match is weak. Only some rows state a clone size, as once, few, many or a class for expanded clones.

TRBJ2-1 | NA | TRBV10-2 | TRBD2 | CATPRDYPLENEQFF | TGCGCCACCCCTCGGGACTACCCCCTAGAGAATGAGCAGTTCTTC
TRBJ1-2 | NA | TRBV5-1 | NA | CASSFQLDYGYTF | TGCGCCAGCAGCTTCCAACTGGACTATGGCTACACCTTC
TRBJ2-3 | NA | TRBV7-9 | NA | CASSLVRSSGTDTQYF | TGTGCCAGCAGCTTAGTTAGGTCTAGCGGCACAGATACGCAGTATTTT
TRBJ1-3 | few | TRBV6-1 | NA | CASSPSGNTIYF | TGTGCCAGCAGTCCCTCTGGAAACACCATATATTTT
TRBJ1-4 | NA | TRBV19 | TRBD1 | CASRRPPGRQGNEKLFF | TGTGCCAGTAGGCGACCCCCTGGCCGACAGGGTAATGAAAAACTGTTTTTT
TRBJ2-3 | NA | TRBV6-5 | TRBD2 | CASSYTSGVTDTQYF | TGTGCCAGCAGTTACACTAGCGGGGTCACAGATACGCAGTATTTT
TRBJ1-1 | NA | TRBV11-2 | TRBD1 | CASSGGGQGGTEAFF | TGTGCCAGCTCCGGTGGAGGACAGGGAGGCACTGAAGCTTTCTTT
TRBJ2-1 | once | TRBV5-1 | TRBD2 | CASSLGGLAGGIQNEQFF | TGCGCCAGCAGCTTGGGCGGACTAGCGGGAGGGATTCAGAATGAGCAGTTCTTC
TRBJ2-7 | NA | TRBV19 | NA | CASSIRASSYEQYF | TGTGCCAGTAGTATTCGGGCCAGCTCCTACGAGCAGTACTTC
TRBJ2-7 | NA | TRBV4-2 | NA | CASSQEIRSYPYEQYF | TGTGCCAGCAGCCAAGAAATCCGGAGTTACCCCTACGAGCAGTACTTC
TRBJ2-2 | NA | TRBV29-1 | NA | CSVVGQNTGELFF | TGCAGCGTTGTAGGACAGAACACCGGGGAGCTGTTTTTT
TRBJ1-1 | NA | TRBV27 | TRBD1 | CASSSKPDRGGEAFF | TGTGCCAGCAGTTCTAAGCCGGACAGGGGGGGTGAAGCTTTCTTT
TRBJ2-1 | NA | TRBV9 | NA | CASSVAQQISYNEQFF | TGTGCCAGCAGCGTGGCCCAGCAGATCTCCTACAATGAGCAGTTCTTC
TRBJ2-5 | NA | TRBV6-1 | TRBD1 | CASSLDRGRQETQYF | TGTGCCAGCAGTCTCGACAGGGGGAGGCAAGAGACCCAGTACTTC
TRBJ1-1 | NA | TRBV9 | TRBD1 | CASSPRGQGSAEAFF | TGTGCCAGCAGCCCCAGAGGACAGGGGAGCGCTGAAGCTTTCTTT
TRBJ1-6 | NA | TRBV4-1 | NA | CASSQLPGTNSPLHF | TGCGCCAGCAGCCAGTTACCCGGGACGAATTCACCCCTCCACTTT
TRBJ1-2 | NA | TRBV6-5 | NA | CASSYSRQAYGYTF | TGTGCCAGCAGTTACTCCCGCCAGGCCTATGGCTACACCTTC
TRBJ1-1 | NA | TRBV14 | NA | CASSQTRGGEAFF | TGTGCCAGCAGCCAAACGAGAGGGGGTGAAGCTTTCTTT
TRBJ2-1 | NA | TRBV7-7 | NA | CASSSFDGGEQFF | TGTGCTAGCAGCTCATTTGACGGGGGCGAGCAGTTCTTC
TRBJ2-7 | NA | TRBV4-1 | NA | CASSQETANILEQYF | TGCGCCAGCAGCCAAGAGACAGCCAACATCTTAGAGCAGTACTTC
TRBJ1-5 | few | TRBV6-5 | NA | CASSYRGGGNQPQHF | TGTGCCAGCAGTTACCGGGGGGGTGGCAATCAGCCCCAGCATTTT
TRBJ1-3 | NA | TRBV29-1 | NA | CSVDVGFGNTIYF | TGCAGCGTCGACGTGGGCTTTGGAAACACCATATATTTT
TRBJ2-5 | NA | TRBV6-1 | NA | CASGKETQYF | TGTGCCAGCGGGAAAGAGACCCAGTACTTC
TRBJ2-7 | NA | TRBV28 | NA | CASSPGTYEQYF | TGTGCCAGCAGTCCAGGGACCTACGAGCAGTACTTC
TRBJ2-7 | NA | TRBV6-5 | NA | CASRKPGTLTYEQYF | TGTGCCAGCAGAAAACCTGGGACTCTAACCTACGAGCAGTACTTC
TRBJ2-7 | NA | TRBV9 | TRBD2 | CASSYMRLAGLYEQYF | TGTGCCAGCAGTTACATGAGGCTAGCGGGACTCTACGAGCAGTACTTC
TRBJ1-5 | NA | TRBV7-9 | NA | CASSYRVDQPQHF | TGTGCCAGCAGCTACAGGGTGGATCAGCCCCAGCATTTT
TRBJ2-4 | few | TRBV11-2 | TRBD1 | CASSLEGGQNIQYF | TGTGCCAGCAGCTTAGAAGGGGGCCAAAACATTCAGTACTTC
TRBJ1-4 | NA | TRBV19 | TRBD1 | CASSADRASNEKLFF | TGTGCCAGTAGTGCGGACAGGGCATCTAATGAAAAACTGTTTTTT
TRBJ2-7 | NA | TRBV9 | NA | CASSVGLLPYEQYF | TGTGCCAGCAGCGTAGGTCTTCTCCCCTACGAGCAGTACTTC
TRBJ1-2 | NA | TRBV19 | TRBD1 | CASSIPDRGHGYTF | TGTGCCAGTAGTATCCCCGACAGGGGGCATGGCTACACCTTC
TRBJ1-3 | NA | TRBV18 | NA | CASSPSQSSGNTIYF | TGTGCCAGCTCACCTTCCCAGAGCTCTGGAAACACCATATATTTT
TRBJ1-6 | NA | TRBV6-6 | NA | CATWGDNSPLHF | TGTGCCACATGGGGGGATAATTCACCCCTCCACTTT
TRBJ1-2 | NA | TRBV6-6 | TRBD1 | CASSPGGYDNYGYTF | TGTGCCAGCAGTCCAGGGGGCTATGATAACTATGGCTACACCTTC
TRBJ2-6 | NA | TRBV19 | NA | CASNTRQRSSGANVLTF | TGTGCCAGTAATACGAGACAGCGGAGCTCTGGGGCCAACGTCCTGACTTTC
TRBJ1-5 | NA | TRBV10-3 | NA | CAISVGHEAQPQHF | TGTGCCATCAGTGTGGGGCATGAGGCTCAGCCCCAGCATTTT
TRBJ2-7 | NA | TRBV7-2 | NA | CASSAGVYLSYEQYF | TGTGCCAGCAGCGCAGGGGTCTACCTCTCCTACGAGCAGTACTTC
TRBJ2-1 | NA | TRBV5-5 | NA | CASSLFGFSYNEQFF | TGTGCCAGCAGCTTGTTCGGGTTCTCCTACAATGAGCAGTTCTTC
TRBJ1-5 | NA | TRBV7-9 | TRBD1 | CASSPGQADQPQHF | TGTGCCAGCAGCCCGGGACAGGCGGATCAGCCCCAGCATTTT
TRBJ2-5 | NA | TRBV5-4 | NA | CASSFSDKGYQETQYF | TGTGCCAGCAGCTTTTCAGACAAGGGGTATCAAGAGACCCAGTACTTC
TRBJ1-5 | few | TRBV28 | NA | CASTEMGHHNQPQHF | TGTGCCAGCACGGAGATGGGACACCACAATCAGCCCCAGCATTTT
TRBJ1-3 | NA | TRBV7-8 | NA | CASSSQGPGNTIYF | TGTGCCAGCAGCTCCCAGGGGCCTGGAAACACCATATATTTT
TRBJ1-3 | NA | TRBV6-1 | NA | CASSVGDIYVVVNTIYF | TGTGCCAGCAGTGTGGGGGACATCTACGTCGTTGTGAACACCATATATTTT
TRBJ2-7 | NA | TRBV19 | TRBD2 | CASRPIAGGIYEQYF | TGTGCCAGTAGGCCTATAGCGGGAGGAATCTACGAGCAGTACTTC
TRBJ2-3 | NA | TRBV7-2 | TRBD2 | CASSLGLAGGLADTQYF | TGTGCCAGCAGCTTAGGGTTAGCGGGGGGGCTCGCAGATACGCAGTATTTT
TRBJ2-1 | NA | TRBV5-1 | TRBD1 | CASSPRYPGTGGGNEQFF | TGCGCCAGCAGCCCCCGTTACCCCGGGACAGGGGGCGGGAATGAGCAGTTCTTC
TRBJ2-7 | NA | TRBV4-2 | TRBD1 | CASSQVDRGLYEQYF | TGTGCCAGCAGCCAAGTAGACAGGGGGCTTTACGAGCAGTACTTC
TRBJ1-2 | NA | TRBV5-6 | NA | CASSLTDIYGYTF | TGTGCCAGCAGCTTGACGGACATCTATGGCTACACCTTC
TRBJ1-5 | NA | TRBV2 | NA | CASSGLGGNNQPQHF | TGTGCCAGCAGTGGTCTGGGAGGGAACAATCAGCCCCAGCATTTT
TRBJ1-1 | few | TRBV11-2 | NA | CASSLFTGNTEAFF | TGTGCCAGCAGCCTATTTACGGGGAACACTGAAGCTTTCTTT
TRBJ2-7 | once | TRBV6-5 | TRBD1 | CASRDRGRYEQYF | TGTGCCAGCCGGGACAGGGGCCGATACGAGCAGTACTTC
TRBJ2-1 | NA | TRBV9 | NA | CASSVISASNEQFF | TGTGCCAGCAGCGTCATCTCGGCATCCAATGAGCAGTTCTTC
TRBJ2-3 | NA | TRBV5-5 | TRBD1 | CASSRTGGIYTQYF | TGTGCCAGCAGCAGGACAGGGGGCATTTATACGCAGTATTTT
TRBJ2-7 | NA | TRBV6-5 | TRBD2 | CASSYRSGGGWSEQYF | TGTGCCAGCAGTTACCGTAGCGGGGGCGGGTGGAGCGAGCAGTACTTC
TRBJ1-1 | NA | TRBV12-5 | NA | CASGPGRRTEAFF | TGTGCTAGTGGCCCCGGACGAAGGACTGAAGCTTTCTTT
TRBJ2-7 | NA | TRBV6-1 | TRBD1 | CASSAKGARWNEQYF | TGTGCCAGCAGTGCAAAGGGGGCGCGCTGGAACGAGCAGTACTTC
TRBJ2-2 | NA | TRBV2 | TRBD1 | CASSVDRGAGELFF | TGTGCCAGCAGTGTGGACAGGGGAGCCGGGGAGCTGTTTTTT
TRBJ2-3 | NA | TRBV19 | TRBD2 | CASTTGGGTDTQYF | TGTGCCTCCACTACGGGAGGGGGCACAGATACGCAGTATTTT